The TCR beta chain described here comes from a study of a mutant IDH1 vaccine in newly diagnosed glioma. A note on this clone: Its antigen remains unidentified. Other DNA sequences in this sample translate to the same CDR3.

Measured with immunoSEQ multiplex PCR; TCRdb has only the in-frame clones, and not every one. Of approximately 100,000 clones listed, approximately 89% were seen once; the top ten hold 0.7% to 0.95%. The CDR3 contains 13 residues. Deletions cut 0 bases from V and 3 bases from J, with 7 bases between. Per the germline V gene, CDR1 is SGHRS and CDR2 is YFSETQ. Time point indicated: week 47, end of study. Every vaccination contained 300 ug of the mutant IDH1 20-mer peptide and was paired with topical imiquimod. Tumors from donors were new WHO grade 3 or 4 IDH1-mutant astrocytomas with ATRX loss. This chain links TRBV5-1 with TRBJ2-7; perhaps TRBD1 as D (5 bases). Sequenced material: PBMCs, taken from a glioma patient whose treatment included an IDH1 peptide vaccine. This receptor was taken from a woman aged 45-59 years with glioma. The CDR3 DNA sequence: TGCGCCAGCAGCTTGGGACAGAACTACGAGCAGTACTTC. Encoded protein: CASSLGQNYEQYF.